A selection of T cell receptor beta chains follows, all from one sample in a study of blood T cell repertoires in COVID-19. Clones were read by immunoSEQ multiplex PCR, and TCRdb kept only the in-frame ones, dropping some. Of 200,000 to 250,000 clones listed, approximately 85% are singletons. The source material was peripheral blood. The receptors originated from a woman between 65 and 79 years old with COVID-19, enrolled during active disease. The CDR3 runs from the conserved cysteine through the conserved F or W. D genes are given only for firm matches. Clone size is not always given. Where it is, it says once, few, many or a class for expanded clones.

d_gene	v_gene	abundance	j_gene	CDR3aa	CDR3nt
-	TRBV20-1	-	TRBJ1-1	CSAREYTEAFF	TGCAGTGCTAGAGAATATACTGAAGCTTTCTTT
-	TRBV7-2	once	TRBJ1-6	CASSLTPGENSPLHF	TGTGCCAGCAGCTTAACCCCGGGAGAAAATTCACCCCTCCACTTT
-	TRBV28	-	TRBJ2-7	CASSLTRAEQYF	TGTGCCAGCAGTCTCACTAGAGCCGAGCAGTACTTC
TRBD1	TRBV3-1/TRBV3-2	-	TRBJ1-4	CASSDTGGQSREKLFF	TGTGCCAGCAGCGATACAGGGGGCCAAAGCCGTGAAAAACTGTTTTTT
-	TRBV24-1	-	TRBJ2-1	CATSDSSPRGSYNEQFF	TGTGCCACCAGTGATTCATCCCCAAGGGGGTCCTACAATGAGCAGTTCTTC
-	TRBV5-5	few	TRBJ1-2	CASSSQTIGYTF	TGTGCCAGCAGTTCTCAAACTATTGGCTACACCTTC
-	TRBV5-6	-	TRBJ1-5	CASSYWTVGGGQPQHF	TGTGCCAGCAGCTACTGGACGGTTGGAGGAGGGCAGCCCCAGCATTTT
-	TRBV19	-	TRBJ2-2	CATRVLAITGELFF	TGTGCCACCCGAGTCCTAGCTATCACCGGGGAGCTGTTTTTT
-	TRBV5-4	-	TRBJ2-3	CASSFEATDTQYF	TGTGCCAGCAGTTTTGAGGCCACAGATACGCAGTATTTT
-	TRBV7-3	-	TRBJ2-3	CASSLNPTRISTDTQYF	TGTGCCAGCAGCTTAAACCCCACTAGGATAAGCACAGATACGCAGTATTTT
-	TRBV4-3	-	TRBJ1-1	CASSQDLGARGEAFF	TGCGCCAGCAGCCAAGATCTGGGGGCCAGGGGTGAAGCTTTCTTT
-	TRBV4-2	-	TRBJ2-2	CASSQGSGGLVRELFF	TGTGCCAGCAGCCAAGGGTCGGGGGGCCTCGTCCGGGAGCTGTTTTTT
-	TRBV9	-	TRBJ1-3	CASSPQVGNTIYF	TGTGCCAGCAGTCCCCAGGTCGGAAACACCATATATTTT
TRBD2	TRBV20-1	-	TRBJ2-3	CSASLLAGGISTDTQYF	TGCAGTGCTAGTTTACTAGCGGGGGGAATTAGCACAGATACGCAGTATTTT
-	TRBV5-1	-	TRBJ1-2	CASSYAEGYGYTF	TGCGCCAGCAGCTACGCCGAGGGCTATGGCTACACCTTC
-	TRBV6-5	-	TRBJ1-6	CASSRSGVYNSPLHF	TGTGCCAGCAGCCGCTCGGGGGTCTATAATTCACCCCTCCACTTT
TRBD1	TRBV7-8	-	TRBJ1-3	CASSSGTVSGNTIYF	TGTGCCAGCAGTTCCGGGACAGTCTCTGGAAACACCATATATTTT
TRBD1	TRBV5-1	-	TRBJ2-1	CASSWGQGAGEQFF	TGCGCCAGCAGCTGGGGACAGGGGGCGGGCGAGCAGTTCTTC
TRBD1	TRBV7-2	few	TRBJ1-6	CASSAPGQFNSPLHF	TGTGCCAGCAGCGCCCCGGGACAGTTTAATTCACCCCTCCACTTT
-	TRBV4-2	-	TRBJ2-2	CASSQGHYGGGTGELFF	TGTGCCAGCAGCCAAGGGCATTACGGGGGAGGTACCGGGGAGCTGTTTTTT
TRBD1	TRBV7-2	-	TRBJ2-1	CASSLGRDRAGVLMKPFF	TGTGCCAGCAGCTTAGGTAGGGACAGGGCTGGGGTTTTGATGAAGCCGTTCTTC
TRBD2	TRBV25-1	-	TRBJ2-7	CASTVAGGPYEQYF	TGTGCCAGCACCGTAGCGGGAGGGCCCTACGAGCAGTACTTC
-	TRBV4-2	few	TRBJ2-3	CASSSKTEGRDTQYF	TGTGCCAGCAGCTCCAAGACTGAAGGAAGGGATACGCAGTATTTT
TRBD1	TRBV7-2	-	TRBJ1-2	CASSSTGSRYTF	TGTGCCAGCAGCTCGACAGGGTCTCGCTACACCTTC
-	TRBV6-5	-	TRBJ1-5	CASSPGGSRNQPQHF	TGTGCCAGCAGTCCTGGTGGTAGTCGCAATCAGCCCCAGCATTTT
-	TRBV2	few	TRBJ1-6	CASKARLYDSPLHF	TGTGCCAGCAAAGCTAGACTGTACGATTCACCCCTCCACTTT
TRBD2	TRBV4-2	-	TRBJ2-1	CASSQELAAYNEQFF	TGTGCCAGCAGCCAAGAACTAGCGGCCTACAATGAGCAGTTCTTC
-	TRBV7-2	-	TRBJ2-6	CASSLGAVASGANVLTF	TGTGCCAGCAGCTTAGGGGCAGTTGCCTCTGGGGCCAACGTCCTGACTTTC
TRBD2	TRBV6-2/TRBV6-3	-	TRBJ2-3	CASSSRSGAYTDTQYF	TGTGCCAGCAGTTCCCGTAGCGGGGCTTACACAGATACGCAGTATTTT
-	TRBV7-9	-	TRBJ1-2	CASSLGSGGLYGYTF	TGTGCCAGCAGCCTCGGTTCGGGGGGCCTTTATGGCTACACCTTC
TRBD1	TRBV19	-	TRBJ1-5	CASSYRQGPTQPQHF	TGTGCCAGTAGTTATAGACAGGGTCCGACTCAGCCCCAGCATTTT
-	TRBV5-4	-	TRBJ1-1	CASSLGGGPNTEAFF	TGTGCCAGCAGCTTGGGCGGGGGACCGAACACTGAAGCTTTCTTT
TRBD1	TRBV6-4	few	TRBJ1-2	CASSPTGDYGYTF	TGTGCCAGCAGCCCAACAGGGGACTATGGCTACACCTTC
-	TRBV3-1/TRBV3-2	few	TRBJ1-2	CASSQDWLGGYTF	TGTGCCAGCAGCCAAGATTGGCTAGGCGGCTACACCTTC
TRBD1	TRBV24-1	-	TRBJ2-1	CATSDRDRGSYNEQFF	TGTGCCACCAGTGACCGGGACAGGGGATCCTACAATGAGCAGTTCTTC
TRBD2	TRBV19	-	TRBJ2-1	CASSIRGGTYNEQFF	TGTGCCAGTAGTATACGGGGGGGCACCTACAATGAGCAGTTCTTC
TRBD2	TRBV3-1/TRBV3-2	-	TRBJ2-7	CASSQEASSGGTSYEQYF	TGTGCCAGCAGCCAAGAGGCGTCTAGCGGGGGGACTTCCTACGAGCAGTACTTC
-	TRBV19	-	TRBJ1-6	CASRVEANSPLHF	TGTGCCAGTAGAGTCGAGGCGAATTCACCCCTCCACTTT
-	TRBV19	-	TRBJ1-4	CASNEESNEKLFF	TGTGCCAGTAACGAGGAGTCTAATGAAAAACTGTTTTTT
-	TRBV27	once	TRBJ1-2	CASSPGSAAGYGYTF	TGTGCCAGCAGTCCGGGTTCGGCGGCGGGCTATGGCTACACCTTC
-	TRBV9	-	TRBJ1-6	CASSAGHGNSPLHF	TGTGCCAGCAGCGCGGGACATGGAAATTCACCCCTCCACTTT
-	TRBV5-6	-	TRBJ1-1	CASSFGGNTEAFF	TGTGCCAGCAGCTTCGGGGGGAACACTGAAGCTTTCTTT
-	TRBV9	-	TRBJ1-2	CASSVPRTGANYGYTF	TGTGCCAGCAGCGTACCAAGAACCGGAGCTAACTATGGCTACACCTTC
-	TRBV28	-	TRBJ2-7	CASNADSYEQYF	TGTGCCAGCAACGCAGACTCCTACGAGCAGTACTTC
TRBD1	TRBV5-6	-	TRBJ2-5	CASSLRTGGRTQETQYF	TGTGCCAGCAGCCTGAGGACAGGGGGCAGAACTCAAGAGACCCAGTACTTC
-	TRBV6-6	-	TRBJ1-4	CASSYPSGRGEKLFF	TGTGCCAGCAGTTACCCCTCCGGACGGGGTGAAAAACTGTTTTTT
-	TRBV28	-	TRBJ1-4	CASSLLRSATNEKLFF	TGTGCCAGCAGTTTATTGAGATCAGCGACTAATGAAAAACTGTTTTTT